The next 17 T cell receptor beta chains were all read from a single sample in a study of T cell responses to AZD1222 COVID-19 vaccine. Clones were sequenced by immunoSEQ multiplex PCR, and TCRdb holds only the in-frame ones, with some missing. The sample records over 150,000 clones, around 88% being singletons. The sample here was peripheral blood, taken on day 0 of AZD1222 vaccination. Receptors originate from an adult in good health.

CDR3 protein: CASSSGTSGIMPYEQYF. CDR3 DNA: TGTGCCAGCAGCTCCGGGACTAGCGGGATTATGCCCTACGAGCAGTACTTC. The rearrangement joins TRBV7-9 to TRBJ2-7; TRBD2 matches 13 bases. Germline loops: CDR1 SEHNR, CDR2 FQNEAQ (reference sequence). The CDR3 loop spans 17 amino acids. V shed 4 bases, J shed 2 bases, and the junction held 8 bases outside the gene matches.

The chain couples TRBV9 to TRBJ2-7, with D perhaps TRBD1 (5 bases). V lost 4 bases, J lost 5 bases, and 13 bases lay in between. CDR1 and CDR2 (germline): SGDLS, YYNGEE. The CDR3 covers 13 residues. The CDR3 reads CASSPRQYHEQYF. CDR3 DNA: TGTGCCAGCAGCCCACGACAGTACCACGAGCAGTACTTC. The full variable domain, with the rest looked up from reference TRBV9 and TRBJ2-7, is DSGVTQTPKHLITATGQRVTLRCSPRSGDLSVYWYQQSLDQGLQFLIQYYNGEERAKGNILERFSAQQFPDLHSELNLSSLELGDSALYFCASSPRQYHEQYFGPGTRLTVT.

The sample holds one count of this clone. This chain joins TRBV13 and TRBJ2-5; no reliable D call. Germline CDR1 PRHDT, CDR2 FYEKMQ (reference sequence). Trimming removed 3 bases at V and 3 bases at J, with 8 bases between. CDR3 length: 13 residues. The CDR3 DNA is TGTGCCAGCAGCTTGCCGGCGGAAGAGACCCAGTACTTC. Amino acids: CASSLPAEETQYF.

This chain joins TRBV27 and TRBJ2-7; no definite D call. Trimming stripped 6 bases from V and 3 bases from J, with 15 bases between. From germline, CDR1 is MNHEY and CDR2 SMNVEV (reference sequence). The CDR3 has 14 amino acids. CDR3 coding DNA: TGTGCCAGCAGCCTTACACTACAGCTCTACGAGCAGTACTTC. Translated: CASSLTLQLYEQYF.

The rearrangement uses TRBV5-4 and TRBJ1-1; unclear D gene. The CDR3 runs 11 residues. Germline lookup yields CDR1 SGHNT and CDR2 YYREEE (reference sequence). Trimming took 1 base from V and 2 from J, leaving 0 bases between them. The CDR3 DNA sequence: TGTGCCAGCAGCTTGAACACTGAAGCTTTCTTT. It codes for CASSLNTEAFF.

The chain recombines TRBV3-1 (or the pseudogene TRBV3-2) with TRBJ2-1; TRBD2 matches 11 bases. This CDR3 contains 17 residues. Germline loops: CDR1 LGHDT, CDR2 YNNKEL (reference sequence). J gave up 3 bases and V 5 bases, and 9 bases lay outside the gene matches. The CDR3 here is CASSSTLAGGSYNEQFF. The DNA of the CDR3 is TGTGCCAGCAGCTCCACTCTAGCGGGGGGAAGCTACAATGAGCAGTTCTTC.

The chain uses TRBV5-4 and TRBJ2-4, with TRBD1 matching over 10 bases. There are 13 residues in the CDR3. V was clipped by 3 bases and J by 8 bases; unmatched bases: 2. CDR1 and CDR2 from the germline V gene are SGHNT and YYREEE (reference sequence). CDR3 bases: TGTGCCAGCAGCTCGGACAGGGGGGACATTCAGTACTTC. Translation gives CASSSDRGDIQYF.

This CDR3 reads CASRMTGFYGYTF. The CDR3 nucleotides read TGTGCCAGCAGGATGACAGGGTTTTATGGCTACACCTTC. The chain combines TRBV28 with TRBJ1-2; the match to TRBD1 covers 7 bases. CDR1 and CDR2 (germline): MDHEN, SYDVKM. The V and J ends lost 6 bases and 5 bases, in that order; junction bases with no gene match: 6. CDR3 size: 13 residues.

The chain carries TRBV7-2 and TRBJ2-7; D is unclear. Germline V gene lookup returns CDR1 SGHTA and CDR2 FQGNSA. V lost 1 base, J lost 2 bases, and 18 bases lay in between. This CDR3 has 17 residues. CDR3 in DNA: TGTGCCAGCAGCTTAGGCTTCGGCCACATGGTCCCCTACGAGCAGTACTTC. Its protein is CASSLGFGHMVPYEQYF.

The CDR3 is CASSYQGPSNEQYF. CDR3 nucleotides: TGTGCCAGCAGTTACCAGGGGCCCTCAAACGAGCAGTACTTC. V usage is TRBV6-2 or TRBV6-3 and J usage is TRBJ2-7; the D gene is possibly TRBD1 (6 bases). Trimming pared 2 bases from V and 5 bases from J, leaving 13 bases between. Per the germline V gene, CDR1 is MNHEY and CDR2 is SVGEGT. This CDR3 has 14 amino acids.

The V and J genes are TRBV2 and TRBJ1-4; D is possibly TRBD1 (5 bases). V shed 6 bases and J shed 7 bases, with 12 bases lying between them. The CDR3 sequence is 13 residues long. Per germline, CDR1 SNHLY and CDR2 FYNNEI. DNA for the CDR3: TGTGCCAGCAGAGGGCAGGGAGGTGAAAAACTGTTTTTT. This gives the protein CASRGQGGEKLFF.

The chain uses TRBV7-8 and TRBJ2-3, with D possibly TRBD2 on 5 matching bases. The CDR3 is 16 residues long. The V gene lost 5 bases and the J gene lost 0 bases, with 15 bases spanning the gap. Germline V gene data show CDR1 as SGHVS and CDR2 as FQNEAQ. CDR3 loop: CASSRIQRGSTDTQYF. The DNA for the CDR3 is TGTGCCAGCAGCCGGATACAACGGGGAAGCACAGATACGCAGTATTTT.

The rearrangement links TRBV28 to TRBJ1-2, with D unresolved. V was shortened by 4 bases and J by 8 bases, with 11 bases between the two germline ends. This CDR3 comprises 12 residues. Germline loops: CDR1 MDHEN, CDR2 SYDVKM. The CDR3 reads CASSSRRAGYTF. The CDR3 bases are TGTGCCAGCAGTTCCCGAAGGGCCGGCTACACCTTC.

This chain connects TRBV21-1 to TRBJ1-4; TRBD1 was called by the table and not checked on the DNA. TRBV21-1 is shown as a pseudogene. This CDR3 spans 16 amino acids. DNA for the CDR3: TGTGCCAGCAGCGCAGGGCCAGAGGAGTATAATGAAAAACTGTTTTTT. It yields the protein CASSAGPEEYNEKLFF.

The V gene is TRBV18, the J gene TRBJ1-1, with unresolved D. The V and J ends lost 5 bases and 0 bases respectively, with 7 bases between them. In germline, CDR1 is KGHSH, CDR2 LQKENI. The CDR3 has 13 residues. DNA of the CDR3: TGTGCCAGCTCAGCGTCCGTGAACACTGAAGCTTTCTTT. It translates to CASSASVNTEAFF. Variable domain in full (rest from reference TRBV18 and TRBJ1-1): NAGVMQNPRHLVRRRGQEARLRCSPMKGHSHVYWYRQLPEEGLKFMVYLQKENIIDESGMPKERFSAEFPKEGPSILRIQQVVRGDSAAYFCASSASVNTEAFFGQGTRLTVV.

The chain recombines TRBV9 with TRBJ2-7; the D gene is possibly TRBD1 (6 bases). This CDR3 comprises 14 residues. Germline V gene lookup returns CDR1 SGDLS and CDR2 YYNGEE. V lost 3 bases to trimming and J lost 6 bases, with 16 bases between them. The CDR3 bases are TGTGCCAGCAGCGCCCCGACAGGTTCCGGCGAGCAGTACTTC. It encodes CASSAPTGSGEQYF.

The genes are TRBV6-5 and TRBJ1-2, with TRBD1 matching over 7 bases. The length of the CDR3 is 14 residues. CDR1 and CDR2 from the germline V gene are MNHEY and SVGAGI. V was clipped by 6 bases and J by 8 bases; unmatched bases: 12. The CDR3, as DNA: TGTGCCAGCAGACCAGACAGGGCACTATGGGGCTACACCTTC. As protein: CASRPDRALWGYTF.